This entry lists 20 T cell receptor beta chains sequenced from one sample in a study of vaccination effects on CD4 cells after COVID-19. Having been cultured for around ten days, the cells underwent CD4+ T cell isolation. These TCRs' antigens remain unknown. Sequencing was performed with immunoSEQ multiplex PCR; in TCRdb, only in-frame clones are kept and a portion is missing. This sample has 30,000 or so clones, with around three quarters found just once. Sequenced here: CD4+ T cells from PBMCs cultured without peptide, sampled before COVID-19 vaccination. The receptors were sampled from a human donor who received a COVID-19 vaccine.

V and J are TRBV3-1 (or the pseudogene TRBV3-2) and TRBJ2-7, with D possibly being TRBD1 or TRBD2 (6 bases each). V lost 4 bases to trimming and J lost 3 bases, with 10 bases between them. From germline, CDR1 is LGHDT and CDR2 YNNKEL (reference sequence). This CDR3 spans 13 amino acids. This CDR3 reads CASSLGGHYEQYF. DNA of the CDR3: TGTGCCAGCAGCCTTGGGGGGCACTACGAGCAGTACTTC.

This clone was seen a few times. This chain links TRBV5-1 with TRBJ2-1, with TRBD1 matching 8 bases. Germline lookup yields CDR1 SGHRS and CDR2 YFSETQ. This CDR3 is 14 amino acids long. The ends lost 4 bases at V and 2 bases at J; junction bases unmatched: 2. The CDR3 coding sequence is TGCGCCAGCAGCCTGGGACAGGCCTACAATGAGCAGTTCTTC. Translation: CASSLGQAYNEQFF.

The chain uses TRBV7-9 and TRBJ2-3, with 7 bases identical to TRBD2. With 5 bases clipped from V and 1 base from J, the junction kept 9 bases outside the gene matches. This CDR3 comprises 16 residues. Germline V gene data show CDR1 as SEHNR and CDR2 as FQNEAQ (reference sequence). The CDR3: CASSPRASGGTDTQYF. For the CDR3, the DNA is TGTGCCAGCAGCCCCCGGGCTAGCGGCGGCACAGATACGCAGTATTTT.

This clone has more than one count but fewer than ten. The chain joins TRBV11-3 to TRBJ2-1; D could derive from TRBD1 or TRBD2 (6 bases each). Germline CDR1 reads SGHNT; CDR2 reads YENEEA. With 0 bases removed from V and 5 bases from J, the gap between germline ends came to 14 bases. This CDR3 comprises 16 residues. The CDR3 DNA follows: TGTGCCAGCAGCTTAGAACAGGGAGGAGTAGACAATGAGCAGTTCTTC. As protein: CASSLEQGGVDNEQFF.

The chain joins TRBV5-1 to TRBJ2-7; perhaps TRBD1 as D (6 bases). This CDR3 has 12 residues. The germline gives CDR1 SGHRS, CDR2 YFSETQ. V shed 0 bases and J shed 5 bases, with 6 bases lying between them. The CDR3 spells CASSLAGDEQYF. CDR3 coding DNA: TGCGCCAGCAGCTTGGCAGGGGACGAGCAGTACTTC. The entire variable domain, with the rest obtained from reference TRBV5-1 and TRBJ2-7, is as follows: KAGVTQTPRYLIKTRGQQVTLSCSPISGHRSVSWYQQTPGQGLQFLFEYFSETQRNKGNFPGRFSGRQFSNSRSEMNVSTLELGDSALYLCASSLAGDEQYFGPGTRLTVT.

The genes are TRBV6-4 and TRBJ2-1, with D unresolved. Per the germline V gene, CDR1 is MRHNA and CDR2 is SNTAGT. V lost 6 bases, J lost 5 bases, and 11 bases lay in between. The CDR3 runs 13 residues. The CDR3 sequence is CASSPGLNNEQFF. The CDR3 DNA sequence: TGTGCCAGCAGCCCGGGTCTGAACAATGAGCAGTTCTTC.

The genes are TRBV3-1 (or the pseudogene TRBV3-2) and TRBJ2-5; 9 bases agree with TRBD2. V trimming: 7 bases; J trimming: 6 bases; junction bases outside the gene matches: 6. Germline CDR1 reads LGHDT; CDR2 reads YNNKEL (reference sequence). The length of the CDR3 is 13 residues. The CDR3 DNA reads TGTGCCAGCACCAAAGCGGGGGGAAAGACCCAGTACTTC. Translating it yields CASTKAGGKTQYF.

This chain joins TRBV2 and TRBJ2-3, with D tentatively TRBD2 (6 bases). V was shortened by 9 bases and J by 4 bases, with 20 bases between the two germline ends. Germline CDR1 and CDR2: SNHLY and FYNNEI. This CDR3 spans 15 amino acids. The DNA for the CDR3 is TGTGCCAGGGGCCCCCGGGACTTACTAGCAGATACGCAGTATTTT. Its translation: CARGPRDLLADTQYF.

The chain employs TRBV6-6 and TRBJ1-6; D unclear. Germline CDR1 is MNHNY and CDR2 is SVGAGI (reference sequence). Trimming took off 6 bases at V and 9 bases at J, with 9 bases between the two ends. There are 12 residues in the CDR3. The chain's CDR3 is CASSPPSSPLHF. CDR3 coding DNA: TGTGCCAGCAGCCCCCCCAGTTCACCCCTCCACTTT.

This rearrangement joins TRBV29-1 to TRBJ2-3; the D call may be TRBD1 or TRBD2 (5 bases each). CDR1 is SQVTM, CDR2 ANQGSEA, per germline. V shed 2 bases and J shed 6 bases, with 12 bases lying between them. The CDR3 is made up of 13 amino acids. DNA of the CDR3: TGCAGCGTTGAAATCTGGGACCAGGATACGCAGTATTTT. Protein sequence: CSVEIWDQDTQYF.

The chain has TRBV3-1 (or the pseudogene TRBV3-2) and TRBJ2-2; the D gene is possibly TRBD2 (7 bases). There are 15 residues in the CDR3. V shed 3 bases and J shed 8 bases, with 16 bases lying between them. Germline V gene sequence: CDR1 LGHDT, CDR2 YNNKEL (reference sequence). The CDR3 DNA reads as TGTGCCAGCAGCCACCTGAGGGGGGGCTTGGGGGAGCTGTTTTTT. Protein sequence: CASSHLRGGLGELFF.

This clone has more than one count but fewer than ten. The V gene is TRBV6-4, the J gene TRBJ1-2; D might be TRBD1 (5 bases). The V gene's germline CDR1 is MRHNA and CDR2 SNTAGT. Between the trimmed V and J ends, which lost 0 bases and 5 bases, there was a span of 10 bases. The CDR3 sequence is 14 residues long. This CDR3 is CASSDSTGAYGYTF. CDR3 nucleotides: TGTGCCAGCAGTGACTCGACCGGGGCGTATGGCTACACCTTC.

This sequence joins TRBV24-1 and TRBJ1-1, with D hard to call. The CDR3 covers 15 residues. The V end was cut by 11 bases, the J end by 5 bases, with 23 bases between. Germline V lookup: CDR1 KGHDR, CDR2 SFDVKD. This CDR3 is CAKRTNWGDGTEAFF. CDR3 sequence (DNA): TGTGCCAAACGGACGAATTGGGGAGACGGGACTGAAGCTTTCTTT.

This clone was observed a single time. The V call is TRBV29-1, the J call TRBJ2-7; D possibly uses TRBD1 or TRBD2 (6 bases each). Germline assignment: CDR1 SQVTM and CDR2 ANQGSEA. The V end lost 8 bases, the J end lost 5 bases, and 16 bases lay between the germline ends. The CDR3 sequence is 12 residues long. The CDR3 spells CSINRVADEQYF. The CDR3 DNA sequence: TGCAGCATCAACAGGGTAGCGGACGAGCAGTACTTC.

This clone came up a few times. The CDR3 protein is CASRAVDSPLHF. CDR3 sequence (DNA): TGTGCCAGCAGGGCGGTTGATTCACCCCTCCACTTT. The chain links TRBV28 to TRBJ1-6; D is undetermined. The CDR3 extends over 12 amino acids. Trimming removed 6 bases at V and 8 bases at J, with 8 bases between. Germline V gene lookup returns CDR1 MDHEN and CDR2 SYDVKM.

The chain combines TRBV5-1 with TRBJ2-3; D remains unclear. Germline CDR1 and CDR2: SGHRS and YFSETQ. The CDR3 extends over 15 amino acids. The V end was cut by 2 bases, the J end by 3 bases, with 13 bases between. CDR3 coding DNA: TGCGCCAGCAGCTTTTATCCGGACGGGACAGATACGCAGTATTTT. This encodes CASSFYPDGTDTQYF. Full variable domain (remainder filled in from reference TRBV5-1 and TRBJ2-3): KAGVTQTPRYLIKTRGQQVTLSCSPISGHRSVSWYQQTPGQGLQFLFEYFSETQRNKGNFPGRFSGRQFSNSRSEMNVSTLELGDSALYLCASSFYPDGTDTQYFGPGTRLTVL.

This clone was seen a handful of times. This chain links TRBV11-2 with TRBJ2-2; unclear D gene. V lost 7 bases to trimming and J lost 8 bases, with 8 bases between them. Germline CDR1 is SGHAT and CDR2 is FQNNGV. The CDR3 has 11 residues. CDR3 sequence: CASTRWGELFF. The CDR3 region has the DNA TGTGCCAGCACAAGGTGGGGGGAGCTGTTTTTT. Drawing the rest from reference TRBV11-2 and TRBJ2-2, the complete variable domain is EAGVAQSPRYKIIEKRQSVAFWCNPISGHATLYWYQQILGQGPKLLIQFQNNGVVDDSQLPKDRFSAERLKGVDSTLKIQPAKLEDSAVYLCASTRWGELFFGEGSRLTVL.

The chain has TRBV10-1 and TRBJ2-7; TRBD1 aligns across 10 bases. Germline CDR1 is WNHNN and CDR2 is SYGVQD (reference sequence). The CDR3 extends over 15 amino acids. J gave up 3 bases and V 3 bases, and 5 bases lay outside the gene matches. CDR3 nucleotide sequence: TGCGCCAGCAGTGACACCGGGACAGGGGTCTACGAGCAGTACTTC. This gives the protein CASSDTGTGVYEQYF.

CDR3 DNA sequence: TGCGCCAGCAGCTTTTACCAGAACACCGGGGAGCTGTTTTTT. Its protein is CASSFYQNTGELFF. This chain uses TRBV5-1 with TRBJ2-2, with D hard to call. This CDR3 comprises 14 residues. Germline CDR1 reads SGHRS; CDR2 reads YFSETQ. V lost 2 bases to trimming and J lost 1 base, with 6 bases between them.

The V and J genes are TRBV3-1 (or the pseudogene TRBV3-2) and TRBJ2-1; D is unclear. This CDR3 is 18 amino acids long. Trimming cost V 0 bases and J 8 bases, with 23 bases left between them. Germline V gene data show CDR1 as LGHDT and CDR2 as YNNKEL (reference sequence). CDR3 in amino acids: CASSQDRGIRNQWDEQFF. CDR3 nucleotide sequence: TGTGCCAGCAGCCAAGATCGTGGCATTAGGAATCAATGGGATGAGCAGTTCTTC.